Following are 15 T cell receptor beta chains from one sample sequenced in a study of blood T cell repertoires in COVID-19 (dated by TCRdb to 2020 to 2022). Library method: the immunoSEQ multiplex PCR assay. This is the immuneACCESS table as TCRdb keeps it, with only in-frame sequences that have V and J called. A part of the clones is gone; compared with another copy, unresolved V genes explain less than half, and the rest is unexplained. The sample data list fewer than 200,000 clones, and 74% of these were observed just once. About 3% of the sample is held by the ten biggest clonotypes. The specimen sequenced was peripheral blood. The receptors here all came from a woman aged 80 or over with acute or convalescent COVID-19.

The CDR3 here is CASSQPSGSYNEQFF. DNA for the CDR3: TGTGCCAGCAGCCAACCTAGCGGCTCCTACAATGAGCAGTTCTTC. V usage is TRBV6-2 or TRBV6-3 and J usage is TRBJ2-1; 7 bases line up with TRBD2. Germline CDR1 is MNHEY and CDR2 is SVGEGT. This CDR3 contains 15 residues. V was clipped by 6 bases and J by 0 bases; unmatched bases: 5.

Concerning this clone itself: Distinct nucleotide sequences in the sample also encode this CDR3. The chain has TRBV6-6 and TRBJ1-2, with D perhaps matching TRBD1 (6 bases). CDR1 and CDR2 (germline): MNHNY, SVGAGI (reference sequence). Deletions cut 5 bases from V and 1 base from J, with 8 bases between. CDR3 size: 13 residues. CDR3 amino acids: CASSRDINYGYTF. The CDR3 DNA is TGTGCCAGCAGTCGGGACATTAACTATGGCTACACCTTC.

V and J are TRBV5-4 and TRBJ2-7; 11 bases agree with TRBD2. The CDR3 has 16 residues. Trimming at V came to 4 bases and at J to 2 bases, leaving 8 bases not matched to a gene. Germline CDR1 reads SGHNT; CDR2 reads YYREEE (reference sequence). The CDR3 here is CASSPPGLAATYEQYF. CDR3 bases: TGTGCCAGCAGCCCACCGGGACTAGCGGCGACCTACGAGCAGTACTTC.

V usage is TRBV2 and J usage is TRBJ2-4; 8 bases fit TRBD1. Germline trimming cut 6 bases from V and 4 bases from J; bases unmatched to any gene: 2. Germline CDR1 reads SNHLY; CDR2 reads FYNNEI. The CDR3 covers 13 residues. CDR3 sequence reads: CASSGQGKNIQYF. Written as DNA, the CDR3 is TGTGCCAGCAGCGGACAGGGAAAAAACATTCAGTACTTC.

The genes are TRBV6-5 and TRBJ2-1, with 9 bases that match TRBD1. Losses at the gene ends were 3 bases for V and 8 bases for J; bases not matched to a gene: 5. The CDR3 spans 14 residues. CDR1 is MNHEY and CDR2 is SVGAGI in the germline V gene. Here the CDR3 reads CASSYRDRVDEQFF. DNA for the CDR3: TGTGCCAGCAGTTATCGGGACAGGGTGGATGAGCAGTTCTTC.

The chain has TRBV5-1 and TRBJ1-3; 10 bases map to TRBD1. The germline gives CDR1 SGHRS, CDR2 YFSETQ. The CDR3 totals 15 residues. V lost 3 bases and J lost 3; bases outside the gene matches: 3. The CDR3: CASSYGTGVGNTIYF. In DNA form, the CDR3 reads TGCGCCAGCAGCTACGGGACAGGGGTTGGAAACACCATATATTTT.

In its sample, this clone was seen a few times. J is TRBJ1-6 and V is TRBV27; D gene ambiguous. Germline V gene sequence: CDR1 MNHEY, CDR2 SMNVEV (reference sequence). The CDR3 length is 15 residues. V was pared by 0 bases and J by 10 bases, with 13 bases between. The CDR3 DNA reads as TGTGCCAGCAGTTTATCCCCGGAGATGGTATCACCCCTCCACTTT. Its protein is CASSLSPEMVSPLHF.

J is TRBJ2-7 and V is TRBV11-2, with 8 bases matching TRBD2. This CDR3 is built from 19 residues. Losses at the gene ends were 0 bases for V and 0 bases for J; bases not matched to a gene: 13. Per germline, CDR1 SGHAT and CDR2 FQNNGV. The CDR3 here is CASSLDGLTSGKTSYEQYF. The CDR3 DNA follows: TGTGCCAGCAGCTTAGATGGGCTTACTAGCGGAAAAACCTCCTACGAGCAGTACTTC.

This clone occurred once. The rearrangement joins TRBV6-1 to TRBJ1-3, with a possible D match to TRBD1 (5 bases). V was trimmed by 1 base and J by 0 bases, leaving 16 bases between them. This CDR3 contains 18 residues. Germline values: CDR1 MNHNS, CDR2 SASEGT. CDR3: CASSEGVGAFSSGNTIYF. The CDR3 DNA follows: TGTGCCAGCAGTGAAGGGGTAGGGGCCTTCTCCTCTGGAAACACCATATATTTT.

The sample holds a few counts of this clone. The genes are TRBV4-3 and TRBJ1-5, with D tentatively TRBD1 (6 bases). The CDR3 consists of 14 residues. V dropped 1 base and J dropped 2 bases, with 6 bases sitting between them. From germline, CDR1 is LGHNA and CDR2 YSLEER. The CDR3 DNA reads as TGCGCCAGCAGCCAAGGACAGGGCAATCAGCCCCAGCATTTT. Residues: CASSQGQGNQPQHF.

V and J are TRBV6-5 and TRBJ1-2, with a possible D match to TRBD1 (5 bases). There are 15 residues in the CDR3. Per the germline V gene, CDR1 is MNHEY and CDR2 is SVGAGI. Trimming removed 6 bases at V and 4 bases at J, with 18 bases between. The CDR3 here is CASSQTPDSLYGYTF. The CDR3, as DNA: TGTGCCAGCAGCCAAACGCCCGACAGTCTCTATGGCTACACCTTC.

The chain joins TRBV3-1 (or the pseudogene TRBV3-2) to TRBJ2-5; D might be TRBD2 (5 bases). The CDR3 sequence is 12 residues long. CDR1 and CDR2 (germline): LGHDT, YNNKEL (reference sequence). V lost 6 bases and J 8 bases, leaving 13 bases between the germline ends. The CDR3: CASRAVLSTQYF. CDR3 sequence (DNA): TGTGCCAGCAGAGCGGTTCTTTCCACCCAGTACTTC.

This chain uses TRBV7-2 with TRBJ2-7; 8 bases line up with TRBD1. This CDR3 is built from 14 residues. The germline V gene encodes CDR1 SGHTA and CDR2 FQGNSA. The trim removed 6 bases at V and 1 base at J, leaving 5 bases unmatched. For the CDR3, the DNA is TGTGCCAGCAGTTCACAGGGGGATTCCTACGAGCAGTACTTC. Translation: CASSSQGDSYEQYF. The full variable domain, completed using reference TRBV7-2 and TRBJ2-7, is GAGVSQSPSNKVTEKGKDVELRCDPISGHTALYWYRQSLGQGLEFLIYFQGNSAPDKSGLPSDRFSAERTGGSVSTLTIQRTQQEDSAVYLCASSSQGDSYEQYFGPGTRLTVT.

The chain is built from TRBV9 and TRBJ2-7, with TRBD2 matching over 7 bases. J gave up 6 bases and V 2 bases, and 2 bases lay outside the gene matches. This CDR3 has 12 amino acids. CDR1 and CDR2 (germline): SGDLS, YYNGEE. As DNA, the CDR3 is TGTGCCAGCAGCGTCGGGGGGACCGAGCAGTACTTC. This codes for CASSVGGTEQYF.

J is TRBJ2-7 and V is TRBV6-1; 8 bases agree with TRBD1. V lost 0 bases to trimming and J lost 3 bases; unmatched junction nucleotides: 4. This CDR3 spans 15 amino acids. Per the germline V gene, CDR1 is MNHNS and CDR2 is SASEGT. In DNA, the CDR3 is TGTGCCAGCAGTGAAGCCCGGGACAGGCTCTACGAGCAGTACTTC. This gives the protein CASSEARDRLYEQYF.